Listed below are T cell receptor beta chains from one sample, sequenced in a study of T cells after yellow fever vaccination. TCRdb reanalysed the 5' RACE reads using MiXCR and keeps one entry per CDR3 protein. The repertoire consists of about 210,000 distinct CDR3 sequences, with approximately 3% occurring once and the leading ten covering 3.2%. Source: CD4+ T cells sorted from PBMCs, taken 10 days after the yellow fever booster vaccination. These receptors came from a man between 18 and 35 years old who received the YFV17D yellow fever vaccine. Each CDR3 is given with its conserved first and last residue. D genes are given only for firm matches. The size entry is marked missing in some rows and otherwise reads once, few, many or a size class.

cdr3_length | d_call | j_call | clone_size | v_call | cdr3_nt | cdr3_aa
17 | NA | TRBJ2-3 | many | TRBV5-1 | TGCGCCAGCAGCTTGGCCGTCGCGGGGCTAAGCACAGATACGCAGTATTTT | CASSLAVAGLSTDTQYF
12 | NA | TRBJ2-7 | many | TRBV19 | TGTGCCAGCCAGGGACCTTTATGGGAGCAGTACTTC | CASQGPLWEQYF
15 | NA | TRBJ1-2 | many | TRBV7-2 | TGTGCCAGCAGCTTAGCGGGACAAGCTAACTATGGCTACACCTTC | CASSLAGQANYGYTF
13 | TRBD1 | TRBJ1-2 | NA | TRBV5-1 | TGCGCCAGCAGAACGACAGGGTTCTATGGCTACACCTTC | CASRTTGFYGYTF
12 | NA | TRBJ1-3 | many | TRBV6-6 | TGTGCCAGCAGGCTCAGTGAAAACACCATATATTTT | CASRLSENTIYF
17 | TRBD1 | TRBJ2-1 | many | TRBV6-5 | TGTGCCAGCAGTTACTCGCCTCCGGGACAGGGGGCGAATGAGCAGTTCTTC | CASSYSPPGQGANEQFF
16 | TRBD1 | TRBJ1-1 | many | TRBV5-4 | TGTGCCAGCAGCTTAGGCAGGGGGGACGCGAAGACTGAAGCTTTCTTT | CASSLGRGDAKTEAFF
14 | TRBD1 | TRBJ1-2 | many | TRBV18 | TGTGCCAGCTCATTAAGGACAGGGCCATATGGCTACACCTTC | CASSLRTGPYGYTF
17 | TRBD1 | TRBJ2-3 | many | TRBV18 | TGTGCCAGCTCACCGGATCCGGGACAGCGTCTCACAGATACGCAGTATTTT | CASSPDPGQRLTDTQYF
14 | NA | TRBJ1-5 | many | TRBV5-6 | TGTGCCAGCAGCGCGGGACTGCCTGAAGGGCCCCAGCATTTT | CASSAGLPEGPQHF
15 | NA | TRBJ2-2 | NA | TRBV15 | TGTGCCACCAGAGGGGGAGAGGGAAGGCCCGGGGAGCTGTTTTTT | CATRGGEGRPGELFF
15 | NA | TRBJ2-6 | NA | TRBV5-6 | TGTGCCAGCAGCCCCTGGAGCTCTGGGGCCAACGTCCTGACTTTC | CASSPWSSGANVLTF
11 | NA | TRBJ2-5 | many | TRBV30 | TGTGCCTGGAACCCGCCAGGGGGGATGTACTTC | CAWNPPGGMYF
16 | TRBD2 | TRBJ2-5 | few | TRBV20-1 | TGCAGTGCTAGAGATTTACTAGCGGAGTACCAAGAGACCCAGTACTTC | CSARDLLAEYQETQYF
12 | NA | TRBJ2-3 | many | TRBV7-3 | TGTGCCAGCAGCCCCAAGTCAGATACGCAGTATTTT | CASSPKSDTQYF
12 | NA | TRBJ1-1 | many | TRBV12-5 | TGTGCTAGTGGCCTGGAGAACACTGAAGCTTTCTTT | CASGLENTEAFF
15 | TRBD1 | TRBJ1-2 | NA | TRBV7-9 | TGTGCCAGCAGCCCCTCCCGACAGGGTACTTATGGCTACACCTTC | CASSPSRQGTYGYTF
16 | NA | TRBJ2-3 | many | TRBV7-3 | TGTGCCAGCAGCCAGCTGACGGGGGCGATCACAGATACGCAGTATTTT | CASSQLTGAITDTQYF
16 | TRBD1 | TRBJ2-7 | NA | TRBV5-4 | TGTGCCAGCAGCCCGGGACAGGGGATTTCCACTATCGAGCAGTACTTC | CASSPGQGISTIEQYF
14 | TRBD1 | TRBJ2-7 | few | TRBV5-6 | TGTGCCAGCAGATCGACAGGGAAGGGGATCGAGCAGTACTTC | CASRSTGKGIEQYF
16 | NA | TRBJ1-4 | NA | TRBV15 | TGTGCCACCAGCAGAGTTGGGCCGGCAACTAATGAAAAACTGTTTTTT | CATSRVGPATNEKLFF
13 | TRBD1 | TRBJ2-3 | NA | TRBV20-1 | TGCAGTCAAACAGGGGCCACCACAGATACGCAGTATTTT | CSQTGATTDTQYF
17 | TRBD1 | TRBJ2-6 | many | TRBV7-2 | TGTGCCAGCAGCATCAGGACAGGGCCCTCTGGGGCCAACGTCCTGACTTTC | CASSIRTGPSGANVLTF
15 | NA | TRBJ2-3 | many | TRBV5-1 | TGCGCCAGCAGCCCACAGAGGAGGGAGGAAGATACGCAGTATTTT | CASSPQRREEDTQYF
19 | TRBD2 | TRBJ2-3 | many | TRBV7-2 | TGTGCCAGCAGCTTAGGGCTAGCGGGGGGCCCTTCTAGCACAGATACGCAGTATTTT | CASSLGLAGGPSSTDTQYF
16 | NA | TRBJ2-5 | many | TRBV7-7 | TGTGCCAGCAGCTTAGAGGTGCAGGGTGCGGGTGAGACCCAGTACTTC | CASSLEVQGAGETQYF
21 | NA | TRBJ1-1 | NA | TRBV18 | TGTGCCAGCTCACCGAGGAGGCCGGCGCAACAGGACCACGCACCGAACACTGAAGCTTTCTTT | CASSPRRPAQQDHAPNTEAFF
15 | NA | TRBJ2-1 | many | TRBV6-5 | TGTGCCAGCAGTCCCCGGGGGGCTTTCGATTATGAGCAGTTCTTC | CASSPRGAFDYEQFF
13 | NA | TRBJ2-5 | many | TRBV12-3/TRBV12-4 | TGTGCCAGCAAGTGGGGGAGCCACGGGACCCAGTACTTC | CASKWGSHGTQYF
15 | NA | TRBJ2-7 | NA | TRBV7-2 | TGTGCCAGCAGCTTAGCAGGACAGACTACCTACGAGCAGTACTTC | CASSLAGQTTYEQYF
17 | NA | TRBJ2-5 | NA | TRBV9 | TGTGCCAGCAGCGTAGGGAAGGGACCCAGGGTCCAAGAGACCCAGTACTTC | CASSVGKGPRVQETQYF
13 | NA | TRBJ1-5 | many | TRBV5-5 | TGTGCCAGCAGCTTTCGGGGGTCTCAGCCCCAGCATTTT | CASSFRGSQPQHF
17 | TRBD2 | TRBJ2-7 | many | TRBV6-2/TRBV6-3 | TGTGCCAGCAGCAGGACTAGCGGGGGGCCTCCGACCTACGAGCAGTACTTC | CASSRTSGGPPTYEQYF
16 | TRBD1 | TRBJ1-1 | many | TRBV20-1 | TGCAGTGCTAGAGGCCGACAGGGGGCCCTTAACACTGAAGCTTTCTTT | CSARGRQGALNTEAFF
13 | NA | TRBJ1-2 | many | TRBV7-2 | TGTGCCAGCAGCTTAATAGGTCAGGGAGGCTACACCTTC | CASSLIGQGGYTF
15 | NA | TRBJ1-5 | many | TRBV15 | TGTGCCACCAGCAAAAGGGGGGACGGCAATCAGCCCCAGCATTTT | CATSKRGDGNQPQHF
17 | NA | TRBJ1-2 | NA | TRBV18 | TGTGCCAGCTCACCACTCTTGCAGCCAGGCGGTAACTATGGCTACACCTTC | CASSPLLQPGGNYGYTF
13 | NA | TRBJ2-1 | NA | TRBV7-3 | TGTGCCAGCAGCTTAGGCCTCGGAAATGAGCAGTTCTTC | CASSLGLGNEQFF
13 | NA | TRBJ2-3 | NA | TRBV20-1 | TGCAGTGCTAGAGTCCCTCACACAGATACGCAGTATTTT | CSARVPHTDTQYF
15 | NA | TRBJ1-6 | few | TRBV9 | TGTGCCAGCAGCGTAGTAGGAAACATTAATTCACCCCTCCACTTT | CASSVVGNINSPLHF
16 | TRBD2 | TRBJ2-1 | NA | TRBV6-4 | TGTGCCAGCAGTCAGACTAGCGGGGGGCCCGACAATGAGCAGTTCTTC | CASSQTSGGPDNEQFF
16 | TRBD2 | TRBJ2-1 | many | TRBV4-1 | TGCGCCAGCAGCCAAGGTTCGGGGGGTCATCCCAATGAGCAGTTCTTC | CASSQGSGGHPNEQFF